This TCR beta chain was sequenced in a study of OX40 agonist ivuxolimab in advanced cancers. Study-wide points: People who partly responded at 0.1-3.0 mg/kg had some of the least clonal expansion seen.

Points on this clone: Its antigen is currently unknown.

Measured with immunoSEQ multiplex PCR; TCRdb has only the in-frame clones, and not every one. Here the sample spans about 73,000 clones, approximately 92% being singletons. The sequence came from an adult with an advanced solid tumor such as melanoma, head and neck, liver or kidney cancer. Source: CD4+ or CD8+ T cells sorted from blood, taken in a trial of the OX40 agonist ivuxolimab.

CDR3 protein: CASSQDPRQGWEKLFF. The CDR3 region has the DNA TGCGCCAGCAGCCAAGACCCGCGCCAGGGGTGGGAAAAACTGTTTTTT. The genes are TRBV4-3 and TRBJ1-4, with D tentatively TRBD1 (6 bases). Trimming took 0 bases from V and 8 from J, leaving 16 bases between them. The CDR3 runs to 16 residues. The V gene's germline CDR1 is LGHNA and CDR2 YSLEER.